The rows below give T cell receptor beta chains drawn from one sample of a study of neurological immune-mediated disorders. Each CDR3 protein gets one entry after TCRdb re-called the 5' RACE reads with MiXCR. Of about 66,000 distinct CDR3 sequences listed, roughly 3.6% are singletons. Specimen: PBMCs. These receptors originate from a man aged 25 to 45 with multiple sclerosis. The conserved cysteine and the conserved F or W are not part of the CDR3 here. Each record gives: V gene, J gene, CDR3 protein.

v_call: TRBV21-1; j_call: TRBJ1-3; cdr3_aa: ASSKTRRGGNTIY
v_call: TRBV20-1; j_call: TRBJ1-4; cdr3_aa: SAYPGIHEKLF
v_call: TRBV6-6; j_call: TRBJ1-2; cdr3_aa: ASSYSPEGAAGYT
v_call: TRBV20-1; j_call: TRBJ2-3; cdr3_aa: SLSGVATDTQY
v_call: TRBV20-1; j_call: TRBJ2-1; cdr3_aa: SVLSGGADEQF
v_call: TRBV7-2; j_call: TRBJ2-5; cdr3_aa: ASSLGRGFGETQY
v_call: TRBV7-2; j_call: TRBJ2-7; cdr3_aa: ASSPAGTAFYEQY
v_call: TRBV7-2; j_call: TRBJ2-1; cdr3_aa: ASSLLAVSSYNEQF
v_call: TRBV20-1; j_call: TRBJ2-7; cdr3_aa: SASRAGGLFHEQY
v_call: TRBV14; j_call: TRBJ2-7; cdr3_aa: ASSLGIEQY
v_call: TRBV20-1; j_call: TRBJ2-7; cdr3_aa: SAHDGISYEQY
v_call: TRBV6-6; j_call: TRBJ2-3; cdr3_aa: ASSYMGGGERDTQY
v_call: TRBV20-1; j_call: TRBJ1-2; cdr3_aa: SARQSQGYGYT
v_call: TRBV19; j_call: TRBJ2-3; cdr3_aa: ASQIGGSDTQY
v_call: TRBV5-1; j_call: TRBJ1-4; cdr3_aa: ASSGTGSPNEKLF
v_call: TRBV12-3/TRBV12-4; j_call: TRBJ1-1; cdr3_aa: ASSRGRNTEAF
v_call: TRBV6-6; j_call: TRBJ1-1; cdr3_aa: ASALGGMNTEAF
v_call: TRBV9; j_call: TRBJ2-1; cdr3_aa: ASSVVSGGISYNEQF
v_call: TRBV6-5; j_call: TRBJ1-6; cdr3_aa: ASSGWDSRNSPLH
v_call: TRBV6-7; j_call: TRBJ1-3; cdr3_aa: ASSYSDRVTGNTIY
v_call: TRBV6-2/TRBV6-3; j_call: TRBJ2-1; cdr3_aa: ASSYVNSGIEQF
v_call: TRBV20-1; j_call: TRBJ2-6; cdr3_aa: SAPRGPPSGANVLT
v_call: TRBV12-3/TRBV12-4; j_call: TRBJ2-3; cdr3_aa: ASTGQLTDTQY
v_call: TRBV5-1; j_call: TRBJ2-1; cdr3_aa: ASSSRTSGGATGYNEQF
v_call: TRBV7-9; j_call: TRBJ1-2; cdr3_aa: ASSRDRGPGYT
v_call: TRBV7-2; j_call: TRBJ1-2; cdr3_aa: ASSLVQGIHT
v_call: TRBV5-6; j_call: TRBJ2-7; cdr3_aa: ASSGRTGNYEQY
v_call: TRBV29-1; j_call: TRBJ2-7; cdr3_aa: SVVMAGRYEQY
v_call: TRBV3-1; j_call: TRBJ1-1; cdr3_aa: ASSQAGSGTEAF
v_call: TRBV20-1; j_call: TRBJ2-3; cdr3_aa: SARVLAGGDTQY
v_call: TRBV4-1; j_call: TRBJ2-1; cdr3_aa: ASSHYSGANNEQF
v_call: TRBV7-2; j_call: TRBJ2-3; cdr3_aa: ASSSTSSGGLRTDTQY
v_call: TRBV2; j_call: TRBJ2-7; cdr3_aa: ASSEGSRAGYEQY
v_call: TRBV20-1; j_call: TRBJ2-5; cdr3_aa: SALAYPAGGRKTQY
v_call: TRBV7-6; j_call: TRBJ2-7; cdr3_aa: ASSPRGASYEQY
v_call: TRBV12-3/TRBV12-4; j_call: TRBJ1-1; cdr3_aa: ASSSGQGDTEAF
v_call: TRBV11-2; j_call: TRBJ1-1; cdr3_aa: ASSFLHGNTEAF
v_call: TRBV20-1; j_call: TRBJ2-4; cdr3_aa: SASWDGLAKNIQY
v_call: TRBV14; j_call: TRBJ2-1; cdr3_aa: ASSQGWHLSYNEQF
v_call: TRBV4-3; j_call: TRBJ2-3; cdr3_aa: ASSQGFSGGGTDTQY
v_call: TRBV7-6; j_call: TRBJ2-5; cdr3_aa: ASSLHRTQETQY
v_call: TRBV6-5; j_call: TRBJ1-4; cdr3_aa: ASSYDNGNEKLF
v_call: TRBV20-1; j_call: TRBJ1-1; cdr3_aa: SARAQGPNTEAF
v_call: TRBV18; j_call: TRBJ2-7; cdr3_aa: ASSPDRTHAYEQY